This T cell receptor (beta chain) originates from a study of shared clonotypes between healthy human individuals (dated by TCRdb to 2020 to 2021). For the study in its entirety: The cohort included a few men and a couple of women between 18 and 49 years of age. Per donor, three plates each were used for CD4 naive and CD4 memory, two for CD8 naive, and one for CD8 memory. The study deeply sequenced blood TCR repertoires of about 5 healthy adults to estimate repertoire size and the extent of clonotype sharing between individuals. Different laboratories and diverse techniques were used to prepare libraries and sequence TCR repertoires, to increase sequencing depth and limit assay-specific biases. Per donor, leukapheresis produced somewhere between about 0.94 and 9.5 billion PBMCs.

General findings and caveats noted by the study authors: Larger estimated clonotype richness was generally found for naive subsets than for memory subsets. Even with the large sequencing depth, rarefaction of the sorted-subset datasets indicated that sequencing was incomplete. Because the study included only a small number of donors, the genetic and exposure-history diversity represented was limited. Based on pairwise subsampling, the degree of clonotype sharing among donors was expected to be affected by sequencing depth. When several donors were compared, the shared fraction of clonotypes was roughly 5% for naive CD4, approximately 3.3% for naive CD8, 2.3% for memory CD4, and less than 0.45% for memory CD8. Sampling was restricted to blood, and TCR repertoires in tissue are likely to differ from TCR repertoires in blood. Compared with non-shared clonotypes, clonotypes shared by all four sorted-subset donors had higher generation probabilities.

V is clipped by 4 bases and J by 8 bases, and the sequence between their germline boundaries is 17 bases long. From the cysteine up to the phenylalanine, the CDR3 has a length of 15 residues. The read is trimmed to its CDR3 DNA, 45 bases read in frame from base 1. Per the germline V gene, MDHEN is the CDR1 and SYDVKM is the CDR2. About this clone itself: Its antigen specificity is not known. The sample holds no much larger clone one base away, and base qualities are not on file.

The donors were healthy, HIV-negative adults who had no recently reported acute infections or vaccinations. All donors were Caucasian adults living in Nashville, Tennessee, USA. Magnetic negative selection was used to enrich CD4+ T cells, after which naive cells were positively selected on CD45RA and the negative fraction became the memory subset. After blood collection by leukapheresis, PBMCs were isolated using Ficoll-Histopaque density gradient centrifugation and then cryopreserved in the vapor phase of liquid nitrogen. Purity and quantity of every magnetically sorted T cell population were checked by analytical flow cytometry. Genomic DNA was isolated from each sorted fraction and quantified by UV absorbance on a Nanodrop 2000c. TCR CDR3 regions were amplified from genomic DNA by multiplex PCR using the deep immunoSEQ assay. Extracted genomic DNA from each cell subset was distributed evenly across all wells of several immunoSEQ 96-well plates, and each plate was treated as a replicate. For sorted subsets, each replicate PCR was loaded with 200 to 250 ng genomic DNA, equivalent to 30,000 to 35,000 T cell genomes. The purified libraries were quantified using a Qubit 3.0 fluorometer, sized with a Bioanalyzer 2100, and then quantified again using the KAPA Library Quantification kit. Every immunoSEQ 96-well plate was sequenced on a dedicated single-read 150-cycle Illumina NextSeq 550 flow cell. In the paper's pipeline: Because only junctional sequences without quality scores were contained in the immunoSEQ output, filtering matching that applied to full-length reads could not be performed. To assign V/J genes and CDR3, sequences were annotated against IMGT germline references using PyIR, a Python wrapper for IgBLAST v1.9. Reads with weak V/J assignments (E-value above 1e-6), missing CDR3, stop codons, out-of-frame junctions, or ambiguous translated residues were removed. V3J clonotypes were defined as sequences sharing the same inferred V gene, J gene, and CDR3 amino acid sequence. The percentage overlap between two repertoires was calculated by dividing the number of shared unique clonotypes by the size of the smaller repertoire. RTK rarefaction, the Chao1 estimator, and Recon v2.1 estimates of unobserved clonotypes were used to assess repertoire richness. For all TCRbeta clonotypes obtained by the gDNA method from four donors, generation probabilities were computed with OLGA. The immuneACCESS repertoire file appears here via TCRdb, limited to in-frame rearrangements. These files lack a portion of the clones; in checked studies, under half of the deficit traces to unresolved V genes, and the cause of the others is not known. V, J and clone size reflect that table, while D and trimming were determined from the DNA. This sample holds some 1 million clones; around 76% were observed only once. The leading ten clones occupy roughly 1.4% of the sample.

Source material: memory CD4+ T cells sorted from blood. The cell subset or site label on this specimen signifies: CD45RA-negative fraction. This receptor chain uses TRBV28 and TRBJ1-4; TRBD1 is a possible D gene, resting on 5 matching bases. This sequence originates from a young man in good health. The DNA sequence is given as TGTGCCAGCAGTTCCCCCGGGGGACTGCGGGAAAAACTGTTTTTT. It specifies CASSSPGGLREKLFF.